This record looks at one T cell receptor beta chain sequence and its context. Antigen specificity is unknown. Genomic DNA (from each subset) was split evenly across several immunoSEQ plates. The table came from immunoSEQ multiplex PCR; TCRdb's copy has only in-frame clones and leaves some out. Here the sample spans roughly 1,800,000 clones, roughly 94% being singletons. This entry belongs to a study of shared clonotypes between healthy human individuals. Study-level information: Three plates each covered CD4 naive and memory; CD8 naive two, CD8 memory one.

Naive-designated CD8 cells lacked CD45RO, were positively enriched for CCR7, and omitted terminally differentiated effector memory CD45RA+ cells. Broader study findings: With several donors compared, about 5% of naive CD4 clonotypes were shared. Sampling involved blood alone; tissue repertoires likely differ.

This CDR3 comprises 14 residues. The germline CDR1 and CDR2 sequences are SEHNR and FQNEAQ (reference sequence). V was shortened by 1 base and J by 6 bases, with 13 bases between the two germline ends. The material sequenced was naive CD8+ T cells sorted from blood. This sequence originates from a man between 18 and 35 years old in good health. This rearrangement joins TRBV7-9 to TRBJ2-7; TRBD1 or TRBD2 may be the D gene (5 bases each). CDR3 region: CASSLEGYAGEQYF. The CDR3 DNA reads TGTGCCAGCAGCTTAGAGGGGTACGCGGGCGAGCAGTACTTC.